Sequencing of this TCR beta chain was carried out in a study of cytomegalovirus exposure and HLA in healthy donors. The germline V gene has CDR1 SGHVS and CDR2 FQNEAQ. The ends were cut back, 3 bases at V and 2 bases at J, with 10 bases in the middle. This CDR3 comprises 14 residues. Note on this clone: Its cognate antigen is unknown.

The donors were members of the validation cohort comprising 120 subjects, separate from the roughly 730-subject first cohort. Notes on the study in general: Cytomegalovirus association was assigned to approximately 160 TCR beta chains.

Method: immunoSEQ multiplex PCR; TCRdb's copy keeps in-frame clones and lacks some. The sample records under 200,000 clones, less than 95% being singletons. The chain employs TRBV7-8 and TRBJ1-2; a possible D gene is TRBD1 (6 bases). The specimen sequenced was PBMCs. The sequence was obtained from a woman aged 18-29 years in good health and CMV-seropositive. CDR3 in amino acids: CASSLEQGNYGYTF. CDR3 DNA sequence: TGTGCCAGCAGCTTGGAACAGGGAAACTATGGCTACACCTTC.